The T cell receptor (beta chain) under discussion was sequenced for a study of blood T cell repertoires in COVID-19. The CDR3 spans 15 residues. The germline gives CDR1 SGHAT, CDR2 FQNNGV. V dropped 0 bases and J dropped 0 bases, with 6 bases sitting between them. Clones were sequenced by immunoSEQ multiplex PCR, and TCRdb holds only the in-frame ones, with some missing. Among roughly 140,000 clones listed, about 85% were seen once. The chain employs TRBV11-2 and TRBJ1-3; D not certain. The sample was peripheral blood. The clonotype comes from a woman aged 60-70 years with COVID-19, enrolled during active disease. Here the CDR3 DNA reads TGTGCCAGCAGCTTAGAGCGACTCTCTGGAAACACCATATATTTT. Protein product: CASSLERLSGNTIYF.